This T cell receptor (beta chain) was documented in a study of human T cells and chemical hapten exposure. Study-wide context: 2% DPC applied to a 2 cm by 2 cm arm area sensitized donors. While the approximately 24-week study was under way, patients received diphenylcyclopropenone on the scalp every week.

Comment on this clonotype: The antigen is unknown.

The junction had 12 bases not matched to a gene; V was cut back by 4 bases and J by 7 bases. Germline V lookup: CDR1 DFQATT, CDR2 SNEGSKA (reference sequence). The CDR3 covers 16 residues. Study results and caveats: There was no change with DPC sensitization in TCRs above 1 in 1000 frequency.

Authors' analysis steps: The number of TCRs in each sample had a median of 95,638 and spanned about 20,000 to 690,600. Each CDR3 protein gets one entry after TCRdb re-called the RACE reads with MiXCR. The V and J calls were not made by the authors but by TCRdb's processing. The data show about 84,000 distinct CDR3 sequences, more than 9% seen once. Time point given: patch test 2, 6 weeks after DPC sensitization. Treatment noted: therapeutic diphenylcyclopropenone sensitization with weekly scalp DPC. The chain joins TRBV20-1 to TRBJ2-1, with 11 bases lining up with TRBD2. This sequence was found in a woman aged 50 to 60 with alopecia areata. Some clones in this sample may be carry-over from other donors' samples. Sequencing used whole blood, obtained in connection with sensitization to the hapten diphenylcyclopropenone (DPC). The CDR3 DNA is TGCAGTGCTATCGACAGCCTAGCGGGAGGTCGAAATGAGCAGTTCTTC. Translation: CSAIDSLAGGRNEQFF.